This entry describes one T cell receptor beta chain. Repertoires were generated with immunoSEQ multiplex PCR, while TCRdb's copy carries only in-frame clones and drops some. This sample has over 75,000 clones, with 89% found just once. V was cut by 0 bases and J by 4 bases, with 4 bases left in between. This CDR3 has 12 residues. CDR1 and CDR2 (germline): MGHRA, YSYEKL. The data stem from a study of PD-L1 blockade in urothelial cancer. Across the study: Of about 29 patients, around 25 were males with bladder-origin urothelial cancer. Between 0 and 3 prior chemotherapy regimens had been given to patients.

Noted time point: pretreatment peripheral blood. The TCR originated in a woman older than 75 with urothelial cancer. The gene calls are TRBV4-1 and TRBJ2-7; D not certain. The sample here was PBMCs, taken around atezolizumab (anti-PD-L1) treatment. This CDR3 is CASSQDQYEQYF. The CDR3 region has the DNA TGCGCCAGCAGCCAAGATCAGTACGAGCAGTACTTC.